Below are 10 T cell receptor beta chains sequenced from a single sample in a study of blood T cell repertoires in COVID-19. Produced via immunoSEQ multiplex PCR; TCRdb's table is partial and in-frame only. The sample lists about 88,000 clones, approximately 87% occurring once. Sequenced: peripheral blood. These receptors were taken from a human donor in a cohort sampled during active COVID-19.

The V and J genes are TRBV6-1 and TRBJ1-2; no reliable D call. CDR1 is MNHNS and CDR2 is SASEGT in the germline V gene. V dropped 2 bases and J dropped 0 bases, with 13 bases sitting between them. The CDR3 is 16 residues long. The CDR3 spells CASSEPAVSANYGYTF. CDR3 DNA sequence: TGTGCCAGCAGTGAACCTGCGGTATCGGCTAACTATGGCTACACCTTC.

V is TRBV18 and J is TRBJ2-7; TRBD2 agrees at 12 bases. V gave up 4 bases and J gave up 1 base; unmatched junction bases: 5. CDR3 length equals 16 residues. Per germline, CDR1 KGHSH and CDR2 LQKENI. CDR3 region: CASSQDLAGGSYEQYF. The CDR3 DNA reads as TGTGCCAGCTCACAAGACCTAGCGGGAGGGTCCTACGAGCAGTACTTC.

The chain joins TRBV6-1 to TRBJ1-6; a weak D match, TRBD1 (5 bases). CDR3 size: 14 residues. CDR1 MNHNS and CDR2 SASEGT come from the germline V gene. Trimming removed 1 base from V and 9 bases from J, with 10 bases in between. In nucleotides, the CDR3 is TGTGCCAGCAGTGAAGGGGCAGGGCGTTCACCCCTCCACTTT. Residues: CASSEGAGRSPLHF.

The chain joins TRBV6-5 to TRBJ2-7; 7 bases match TRBD2. Germline loops: CDR1 MNHEY, CDR2 SVGAGI. This CDR3 contains 14 residues. With V trimmed by 6 bases and J by 3 bases, 8 bases remained unmatched. CDR3 amino acids: CASRRAGPNYEQYF. CDR3 coding DNA: TGTGCCAGCAGGAGAGCGGGACCAAACTACGAGCAGTACTTC.

The table lists this clone with a count of one. J is TRBJ2-6 and V is TRBV9; TRBD1 is a possible D gene (5 bases). CDR1 and CDR2 from the germline V gene are SGDLS and YYNGEE. The CDR3 consists of 17 residues. V was cut by 4 bases and J by 0 bases, with 14 bases left in between. CDR3 sequence reads: CASSSQGGFSGANVLTF. CDR3 bases: TGTGCCAGCAGCTCCCAGGGTGGGTTCTCTGGGGCCAACGTCCTGACTTTC.

The chain couples TRBV6-2 or TRBV6-3 to TRBJ1-1, with TRBD1 as a possible D gene (6 bases). The CDR3 length is 14 residues. Per the germline V gene, CDR1 is MNHEY and CDR2 is SVGEGT. V shed 6 bases and J shed 1 base, with 12 bases lying between them. The CDR3 loop reads CASSGGQQNTEAFF. In DNA form, the CDR3 reads TGTGCCAGCAGCGGAGGACAGCAGAACACTGAAGCTTTCTTT.

The gene calls are TRBV18 and TRBJ1-2; 7 positions match TRBD1. The CDR3 extends over 15 amino acids. The junction had 6 bases not matched to a gene; V was cut back by 5 bases and J by 0 bases. Germline V gives CDR1 KGHSH, CDR2 LQKENI. In DNA form, the CDR3 reads TGTGCCAGCTCAGAGGGACAGAGGTCTAACTATGGCTACACCTTC. Its translation: CASSEGQRSNYGYTF.

This clone was observed once. The chain links TRBV6-6 to TRBJ2-5; 12 nucleotides match TRBD2. The CDR3 runs 15 residues. CDR1 is MNHNY, CDR2 SVGAGI, per germline (reference sequence). Losses at the gene ends were 6 bases for V and 4 bases for J; bases not matched to a gene: 6. CDR3 amino acids: CASSLMTSGRETQYF. DNA of the CDR3: TGTGCCAGCAGCCTTATGACTAGCGGGAGAGAGACCCAGTACTTC.

This clone was counted only a few times. The chain has TRBV3-1 (or the pseudogene TRBV3-2) and TRBJ2-1, with a possible D match to TRBD2 (5 bases). Per germline, CDR1 LGHDT and CDR2 YNNKEL (reference sequence). Trimming cost V 0 bases and J 2 bases, with 8 bases left between them. There are 15 residues in the CDR3. The CDR3 nucleotides read TGTGCCAGCAGCCAAGACCCCGGGACCTACAATGAGCAGTTCTTC. This gives the protein CASSQDPGTYNEQFF.

This chain uses TRBV7-9 with TRBJ1-4, with no clear D. Germline V CDR1 and CDR2: SEHNR, FQNEAQ (reference sequence). The CDR3 is 19 amino acids. Trimming removed 5 bases at V and 5 bases at J, with 27 bases between. CDR3 bases: TGTGCCAGCAGCCCTCTAGTCTGGCAGCCCGGCGGCGAGAATGAAAAACTGTTTTTT. As protein: CASSPLVWQPGGENEKLFF.